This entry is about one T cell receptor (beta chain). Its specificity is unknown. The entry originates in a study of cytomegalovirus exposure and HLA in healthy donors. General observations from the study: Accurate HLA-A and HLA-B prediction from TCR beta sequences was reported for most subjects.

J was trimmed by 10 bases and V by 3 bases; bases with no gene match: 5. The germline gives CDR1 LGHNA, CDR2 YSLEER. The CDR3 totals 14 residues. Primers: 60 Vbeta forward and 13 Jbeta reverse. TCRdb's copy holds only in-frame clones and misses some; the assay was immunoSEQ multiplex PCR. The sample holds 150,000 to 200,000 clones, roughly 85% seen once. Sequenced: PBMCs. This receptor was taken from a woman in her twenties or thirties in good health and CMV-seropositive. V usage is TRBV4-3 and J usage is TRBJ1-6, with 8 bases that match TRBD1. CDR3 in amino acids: CASSQDRVDSPLHF. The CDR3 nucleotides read TGCGCCAGCAGCCAGGACAGGGTGGACTCACCCCTCCACTTT.